The following is a T cell receptor beta chain sequence with its context. The antigen is not known. This entry comes from a study of blood T cells in healthy people across ages. Study conclusions and caveats: TCR beta diversity, measured per million T cells, fell in a roughly linear way with age.

Through a sample-barcoded 5' primer and a J-beta primer mix, a second PCR was run for roughly 6 to 11 cycles. TCRdb itself ran the 5' RACE reads through MiXCR, one entry per CDR3 protein. Among 750,000 to 850,000 distinct CDR3 sequences listed, 25% were seen once. The CDR3 consists of 15 residues. V dropped 0 bases and J dropped 5 bases, with 15 bases sitting between them. The germline V gene encodes CDR1 SGDLS and CDR2 YYNGEE. Isolation of PBMCs gave at least 7 million cells per sample. These records were also assigned to another study, of T cells of mothers and their children. That publication notes: All donors were healthy and Caucasian; they were a few mothers and their six children.

The receptor was isolated from a boy aged 5-17 years in good health. Sequenced: blood. The chain combines TRBV9 with TRBJ2-7; D perhaps matches TRBD2 (6 bases). CDR3 bases: TGTGCCAGCAGCGTAGCCGGGAGAAGGGACCACGAGCAGTACTTC. Translation gives CASSVAGRRDHEQYF.